The 6 T cell receptor beta chains in this list originate from one sample, sequenced in a study of T cell clonotyping in hematopoietic cell transplantation. Clones were sequenced by immunoSEQ multiplex PCR, and TCRdb holds only the in-frame ones, with some missing. There are about 27,000 clones in the sample; roughly 70% occur only once, and roughly 6% lies in the top ten. As for time point: recipient sample about 28 days before transplant, after cytoreduction. Source: peripheral blood mononuclear cells, taken before stem cell transplant. These receptors were obtained from a man aged 45 to 65 with myelodysplastic syndrome. Some clones in this sample may be carry-over from other donors' samples.

The rearrangement links TRBV2 to TRBJ2-2, with D possibly being TRBD1 (6 bases). Germline V gene sequence: CDR1 SNHLY, CDR2 FYNNEI. The CDR3 has 15 amino acids. V was cut by 7 bases and J by 4 bases, with 16 bases left in between. Here the CDR3 reads CASKQGLDFTGELFF. In nucleotides, the CDR3 is TGTGCCAGCAAACAGGGCCTGGACTTCACCGGGGAGCTGTTTTTT.

The chain carries TRBV25-1 and TRBJ2-7; maybe TRBD1 (5 bases). The CDR3 is made up of 13 amino acids. V lost 3 bases, J lost 3 bases, and 9 bases lay in between. CDR1 is MGHDK, CDR2 SYGVNS, per germline. The CDR3 nucleotides read TGTGCCAGCAGTGACCAGGGATACTACGAGCAGTACTTC. Its translation: CASSDQGYYEQYF.

The chain employs TRBV25-1 and TRBJ2-5; D uncertain. The germline V and J ends were trimmed by 4 bases and 1 base, with 7 bases remaining between them. Germline CDR1 is MGHDK and CDR2 is SYGVNS. The CDR3 length is 13 residues. Here the CDR3 reads CASSAGSQETQYF. The CDR3 nucleotides read TGTGCCAGCAGTGCTGGCAGCCAAGAGACCCAGTACTTC. The full variable domain, completed using reference TRBV25-1 and TRBJ2-5, is EADIYQTPRYLVIGTGKKITLECSQTMGHDKMYWYQQDPGMELHLIHYSYGVNSTEKGDLSSESTVSRIRTEHFPLTLESARPSHTSQYLCASSAGSQETQYFGPGTRLLVL.

This clone was counted between two and nine times. This chain connects TRBV5-1 to TRBJ2-2; tentative D call: TRBD2 (5 bases). CDR1 and CDR2 from the germline V gene are SGHRS and YFSETQ. With 7 bases removed from V and 6 bases from J, the gap between germline ends came to 13 bases. The CDR3 totals 13 residues. CDR3 coding DNA: TGCGCCAGCGCCTTCCTGGAGGCCGGGGAGCTGTTTTTT. The encoded protein is CASAFLEAGELFF.

As to this clone: At one end, the junction sequence differs from germline, possibly due to a read error. This sequence joins TRBV5-1 and TRBJ1-2; D gene ambiguous. CDR3 size: 17 residues. Looked up from germline, CDR1 is SGHRS and CDR2 is YFSETQ. CDR3 sequence reads: CASSLGAAELAKYGYTF. As DNA, the CDR3 is TGCGCCAGCAGCTTGGGGGCAGCCGAACTAGCTAAGTATGGCTACACCTTC.

This clone turned up a few times. The rearrangement links TRBV6-6 to TRBJ2-7; the match to TRBD1 covers 8 bases. The V gene's germline CDR1 is MNHNY and CDR2 SVGAGI (reference sequence). The V gene end was trimmed by 8 bases and the J gene end by 6 bases; junction bases not matched to a gene: 6. The CDR3 loop spans 12 amino acids. In DNA, the CDR3 is TGTGCCAGCGGGGCGACAGGGGCCGAGCAGTACTTC. It yields the protein CASGATGAEQYF.